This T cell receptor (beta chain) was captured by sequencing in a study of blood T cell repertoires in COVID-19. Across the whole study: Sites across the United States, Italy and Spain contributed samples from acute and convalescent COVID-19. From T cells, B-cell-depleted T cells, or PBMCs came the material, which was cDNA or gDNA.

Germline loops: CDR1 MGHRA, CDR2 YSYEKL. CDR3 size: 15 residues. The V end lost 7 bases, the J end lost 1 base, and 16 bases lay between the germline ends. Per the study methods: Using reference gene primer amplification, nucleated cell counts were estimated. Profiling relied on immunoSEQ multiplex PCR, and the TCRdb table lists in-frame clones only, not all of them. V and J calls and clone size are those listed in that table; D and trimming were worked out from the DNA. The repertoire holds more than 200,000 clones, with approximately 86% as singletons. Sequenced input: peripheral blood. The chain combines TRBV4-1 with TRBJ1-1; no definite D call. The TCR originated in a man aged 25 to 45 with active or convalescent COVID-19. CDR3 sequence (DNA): TGCGCCAGCACCCCAAGAGGCGCCGGGAACACTGAAGCTTTCTTT. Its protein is CASTPRGAGNTEAFF.